This T cell receptor beta chain came from a study of CD8+CD57+ T cells in acquired aplastic anemia. About the study: CD4+ and CD8+ cells, once sorted, gave DNA averaging roughly 3.2 ug.

Whole-study results and caveats: Patients and controls shared 25 to 30 CD8+ CDR3 sequences.

Regarding this clonotype: The target antigen is unknown.

Germline trimming cut 4 bases from V and 7 bases from J; bases unmatched to any gene: 8. This CDR3 comprises 15 residues. Per the germline V gene, CDR1 is KGHDR and CDR2 is SFDVKD. The use of genomic DNA as template underpinned the TCR beta VDJ and CDR3 profiling. Via MiXCR, TCRdb re-called the reads, giving one row per CDR3 protein. The table records 150,000 to 200,000 distinct CDR3 sequences, 50% to 75% of them present only once. This TCR came from a human donor in good health. The specimen was sorted CD4+, CD8+, or CD8+CD57+ T cells (not recorded which) from PBMCs. This chain connects TRBV24-1 to TRBJ1-2, with 10 bases that match TRBD1. In nucleotides, the CDR3 is TGTGCCACCAGTGACTCCAGACAGGGGGCCTCTGGCTACACCTTC. It encodes CATSDSRQGASGYTF.